The subject of this entry is one TCR beta chain. Primers for the PCR totalled 60 Vbeta and 13 Jbeta. The protocol was immunoSEQ multiplex PCR, while the TCRdb copy is restricted to in-frame clones and leaves out a portion. The profile shows approximately 200,000 clones, roughly four fifths of them singletons. The data are from a study of cytomegalovirus exposure and HLA in healthy donors. Each donor was healthy, and each was a bone marrow donor. This CDR3 has 16 residues. Germline CDR1 reads MDHEN; CDR2 reads SYDVKM. Trimming cost V 2 bases and J 1 base; bases outside gene matches: 6. Sequenced sample: PBMCs. The J gene is TRBJ2-5, the V gene TRBV28; 8 bases match TRBD1. The clonotype comes from a woman aged 18-29 years in good health and CMV-seropositive. CDR3 protein: CASSLAGTGGQETQYF. Here the CDR3 DNA reads TGTGCCAGCAGTTTAGCTGGGACAGGAGGCCAAGAGACCCAGTACTTC.